This record looks at one T cell receptor beta chain sequence and its context. Its target is not known. These data belong to a study of cytomegalovirus exposure and HLA in healthy donors. The PCR employed 60 Vbeta primers together with 13 Jbeta primers. TCRdb's table, derived via immunoSEQ multiplex PCR, lists solely in-frame clones and lacks some. The sample has about 140,000 clones, about 78% seen once. All the people who gave samples were healthy bone marrow donors. V was trimmed by 1 base and J by 0 bases, leaving 12 bases between them. This CDR3 is built from 16 residues. CDR1 and CDR2 from the germline V gene are MGHRA and YSYEKL. Study-level findings and limits: Productive rates of about 87% or about 30% were seen for most TCR beta V segments in an earlier analysis. Common viral pathogens seemed, in a later analysis, to connect with several of the most significant clusters.

Sequencing input: PBMCs. This sequence joins TRBV4-1 and TRBJ1-2; D gene ambiguous. The sequence was collected from a man aged 45-65 years in good health and CMV-seropositive. CDR3 sequence reads: CASSQASGGPNYGYTF. Here the CDR3 DNA reads TGCGCCAGCAGCCAAGCCTCGGGAGGTCCTAACTATGGCTACACCTTC.